This entry lists 32 T cell receptor beta chains sequenced from one sample in a study of CD4 T cells in relation to SARS-CoV-2 and coronaviruses. No antigen has been assigned to these receptors. Before the COVID-19 pandemic, during about 2010-2018, CD4+ T cells were taken from unexposed donors. After roughly 9 days of culture, CD4+ T cells were isolated. The repertoire was sequenced with immunoSEQ multiplex PCR; TCRdb's copy has only in-frame clones and lacks some. The data contain about 24,000 clones, approximately 72% of them singletons. The specimen was CD4+ T cells from PBMCs, cultured in vitro. These TCRs come from a human donor in good health.

The V and J genes are TRBV7-7 and TRBJ2-5, with TRBD1 matching over 8 bases. The germline V gene encodes CDR1 SSHAT and CDR2 FNYEAQ (reference sequence). V trimming: 0 bases; J trimming: 6 bases; junction bases outside the gene matches: 6. CDR3 length: 15 amino acids. This CDR3 reads CASSLATGVMQTQYF. CDR3 sequence (DNA): TGTGCCAGCAGCTTAGCGACAGGGGTGATGCAGACCCAGTACTTC.

The chain employs TRBV2 and TRBJ2-3, with 7 bases aligning to TRBD1. After removal of 3 bases from V and 4 bases from J, the junction contained 10 bases not matched to a gene. The CDR3 spans 16 residues. Germline V gene sequence: CDR1 SNHLY, CDR2 FYNNEI. The CDR3 region is CASSDFRQTGPDTQYF. CDR3 nucleotide sequence: TGTGCCAGCAGTGATTTCAGACAGACAGGGCCAGATACGCAGTATTTT.

The chain employs TRBV6-5 and TRBJ2-1, with 12 bases matching TRBD2. CDR1 MNHEY and CDR2 SVGAGI come from the germline V gene. V was pared by 2 bases and J by 6 bases, with 2 bases of the junction left unmatched. CDR3 length: 15 residues. CDR3 bases: TGTGCCAGCAGTTACACTAGCGGGAGGACCAATGAGCAGTTCTTC. The encoded protein is CASSYTSGRTNEQFF.

V usage is TRBV6-5 and J usage is TRBJ2-1; 8 bases map to TRBD2. From germline, CDR1 is MNHEY and CDR2 SVGAGI. The CDR3 totals 16 residues. V dropped 3 bases and J dropped 8; count of bases not matched to a gene: 12. The CDR3 DNA reads as TGTGCCAGCAGTTATGGCGCAGCGGGAGAGACCGATGAGCAGTTCTTC. Its protein is CASSYGAAGETDEQFF.

The CDR3 bases are TGTGCCATCAGTGTAGACCCCGGGGGTAGCGGGAGCTACACGCAGTATTTT. Translating it yields CAISVDPGGSGSYTQYF. The gene calls are TRBV10-3 and TRBJ2-3, with 9 bases aligning to TRBD2. Germline V gene data show CDR1 as ENHRY and CDR2 as SYGVKD. The CDR3 length is 17 residues. V was pared by 4 bases and J by 9 bases, with 17 bases of the junction left unmatched.

The chain is built from TRBV6-4 and TRBJ1-1; 8 nucleotides line up with TRBD1. There are 17 residues in the CDR3. Germline V gene data show CDR1 as MRHNA and CDR2 as SNTAGT. V shed 5 bases and J 1 base; nucleotides not matched to a gene: 12. CDR3 in amino acids: CASSRDGQGRGNTEAFF. As DNA, the CDR3 is TGTGCCAGCAGTAGGGATGGACAGGGTCGCGGGAACACTGAAGCTTTCTTT.

The chain couples TRBV11-2 to TRBJ2-7; D is possibly TRBD2 (6 bases). Germline V gene data show CDR1 as SGHAT and CDR2 as FQNNGV. This CDR3 has 13 amino acids. V was trimmed by 1 base and J by 4 bases, leaving 8 bases between them. The CDR3 nucleotides read TGTGCCAGCAGCTTAGGGGAGGAGTACGAGCAGTACTTC. This sequence encodes CASSLGEEYEQYF.

The genes are TRBV3-1 (or the pseudogene TRBV3-2) and TRBJ2-7; the match to TRBD1 covers 11 bases. Germline V gene lookup returns CDR1 LGHDT and CDR2 YNNKEL (reference sequence). The CDR3 consists of 14 residues. The J segment lost 3 bases and the V segment lost 4 bases, leaving 2 bases of the junction unmatched. CDR3 in amino acids: CASSRGQGGYEQYF. The CDR3 nucleotides are TGTGCCAGCAGCCGGGGACAGGGGGGCTACGAGCAGTACTTC.

This CDR3 is CASSPLSSGGSGNTIYF. The DNA for the CDR3 is TGTGCCAGCTCACCACTGTCTTCCGGCGGCTCTGGAAACACCATATATTTT. The chain employs TRBV18 and TRBJ1-3; D is unclear. The CDR3 runs 17 residues. Trimming took 1 base from V and 0 from J, leaving 13 bases between them. Per the germline V gene, CDR1 is KGHSH and CDR2 is LQKENI.

This clone was detected a few times. The J gene is TRBJ2-1, the V gene TRBV27; D unresolved. Trimming pared 6 bases from V and 3 bases from J, leaving 18 bases between. The germline V gene encodes CDR1 MNHEY and CDR2 SMNVEV (reference sequence). The CDR3 is made up of 16 amino acids. Here the CDR3 reads CASSDGGVRSYNEQFF. In DNA form, the CDR3 reads TGTGCCAGCAGCGACGGTGGTGTCAGGAGCTACAATGAGCAGTTCTTC.

V is TRBV10-3 and J is TRBJ2-3, with 9 bases identical to TRBD1. The germline V gene has CDR1 ENHRY and CDR2 SYGVKD. This CDR3 has 13 amino acids. V trimming: 10 bases; J trimming: 6 bases; junction bases outside the gene matches: 8. This CDR3 is CATLDRGSDTQYF. The CDR3 DNA is TGTGCCACCCTTGACAGGGGGTCGGATACGCAGTATTTT.

V usage is TRBV6-4 and J usage is TRBJ1-2, with D perhaps TRBD1 (6 bases). Germline V gene data show CDR1 as MRHNA and CDR2 as SNTAGT. The CDR3 sequence is 12 residues long. Trimming shortened V by 5 bases and J by 7 bases, and 11 bases separated the two germline ends. CDR3 sequence: CASSQQGGGYTF. Written as DNA, the CDR3 is TGTGCCAGCAGTCAACAGGGAGGTGGCTACACCTTC.

The chain joins TRBV14 to TRBJ1-3; 8 nucleotides align to TRBD1. J was trimmed by 8 bases and V by 4 bases; bases with no gene match: 7. CDR3 size: 14 residues. Germline V gene data show CDR1 as SGHDN and CDR2 as FVKESK. The CDR3 sequence: CASSRGQVWDTIYF. CDR3 coding DNA: TGTGCCAGCAGCCGGGGACAGGTTTGGGACACCATATATTTT.

V is TRBV11-2 and J is TRBJ2-7; 12 nucleotides agree with TRBD1. J was trimmed by 4 bases and V by 4 bases; bases with no gene match: 8. The CDR3 sequence is 16 residues long. Germline values: CDR1 SGHAT, CDR2 FQNNGV. CDR3 loop: CASSSGTGQGAYEQYF. The CDR3 DNA reads TGTGCCAGCAGCTCGGGCACGGGACAGGGGGCTTACGAGCAGTACTTC.

The CDR3 region has the DNA TGTGCCAGTAGTATAGGGGAGGCAGATACGCAGTATTTT. It encodes CASSIGEADTQYF. The chain is built from TRBV19 and TRBJ2-3; D may be TRBD2 (6 bases). CDR1 is LNHDA and CDR2 is SQIVND in the germline V gene (reference sequence). V shed 1 base and J shed 4 bases, with 6 bases lying between them. CDR3 length: 13 residues.

V gene TRBV14 combines with J gene TRBJ2-1, with TRBD2 as a possible D gene (6 bases). The CDR3 has 14 residues. V lost 4 bases to trimming and J lost 3 bases, with 10 bases between them. Germline V gives CDR1 SGHDN, CDR2 FVKESK. This CDR3 is CASSRQGGYNEQFF. The DNA of the CDR3 is TGTGCCAGCAGCCGCCAGGGAGGCTACAATGAGCAGTTCTTC.

In its sample, this clone was seen a few times. The chain employs TRBV30 and TRBJ1-5; D not resolved. CDR3 length: 13 residues. Trimming stripped 2 bases from V and 5 bases from J, with 10 bases between. The germline V gene has CDR1 GTSNPN and CDR2 SVGIG (reference sequence). CDR3: CAWSFEGDQPQHF. In DNA, the CDR3 is TGTGCCTGGAGTTTTGAGGGAGATCAGCCCCAGCATTTT.

The V and J genes are TRBV4-1 and TRBJ1-2; unclear D gene. The germline CDR1 and CDR2 sequences are MGHRA and YSYEKL. This CDR3 spans 16 amino acids. The V end lost 0 bases, the J end lost 0 bases, and 11 bases lay between the germline ends. For the CDR3, the DNA is TGCGCCAGCAGCCAAGATCCCCGGAAAGCTAACTATGGCTACACCTTC. As protein: CASSQDPRKANYGYTF.

The genes are TRBV6-6 and TRBJ1-2; D not certain. The CDR3 is 14 amino acids. Germline V lookup: CDR1 MNHNY, CDR2 SVGAGI (reference sequence). V lost 7 bases and J lost 5, with 17 bases in between. The CDR3 here is CASITGGRSYGYTF. The CDR3 DNA reads as TGTGCCAGCATCACTGGCGGACGGTCATATGGCTACACCTTC.

The rearrangement joins TRBV6-6 to TRBJ1-5; no clear D gene. The CDR3 extends over 13 amino acids. V lost 5 bases, J lost 5 bases, and 10 bases lay in between. From germline, CDR1 is MNHNY and CDR2 SVGAGI (reference sequence). Here the CDR3 DNA reads TGTGCCAGCAGTCAAAGACCAGATCAGCCCCAGCATTTT. Protein sequence: CASSQRPDQPQHF.

The chain links TRBV19 to TRBJ2-1, with 9 bases fitting TRBD1. The CDR3 contains 13 residues. Unmatched junction bases numbered 8, after V lost 9 bases and J lost 8 bases. Germline loops: CDR1 LNHDA, CDR2 SQIVND (reference sequence). The CDR3 loop reads CASSDRGGDEQFF. DNA of the CDR3: TGTGCCAGCTCGGACAGGGGCGGCGATGAGCAGTTCTTC. Full variable domain (rest looked up from reference TRBV19 and TRBJ2-1): DGGITQSPKYLFRKEGQNVTLSCEQNLNHDAMYWYRQDPGQGLRLIYYSQIVNDFQKGDIAEGYSVSREKKESFPLTVTSAQKNPTAFYLCASSDRGGDEQFFGPGTRLTVL.

V is TRBV11-2 and J is TRBJ1-2; 10 bases agree with TRBD1. V lost 9 bases and J lost 0; bases outside the gene matches: 7. CDR3 size: 15 residues. CDR1 and CDR2 from the germline V gene are SGHAT and FQNNGV. Here the CDR3 reads CASKGTGASNYGYTF. CDR3 bases: TGTGCCAGTAAAGGGACAGGGGCTTCTAACTATGGCTACACCTTC.

This chain uses TRBV19 with TRBJ2-5; D is unclear. The CDR3 runs 13 residues. V gave up 9 bases and J gave up 5 bases, with 16 bases separating them. Germline CDR1 reads LNHDA; CDR2 reads SQIVND (reference sequence). The CDR3 DNA follows: TGTGCCAGCGCCAGGCGCGTTTCGGAGACCCAGTACTTC. This translates into CASARRVSETQYF.

V gene TRBV7-8 combines with J gene TRBJ2-2; 7 bases map to TRBD2. V lost 2 bases to trimming and J lost 7 bases; unmatched junction nucleotides: 10. The germline V gene has CDR1 SGHVS and CDR2 FQNEAQ. The CDR3 consists of 16 residues. CDR3 nucleotide sequence: TGTGCCAGCAGCTTATCGGGTCGGGGGAGGGACGGGGAGCTGTTTTTT. Protein sequence: CASSLSGRGRDGELFF.

J is TRBJ1-1 and V is TRBV5-6; 11 nucleotides align to TRBD1. The V gene's germline CDR1 is SGHDT and CDR2 YYEEEE. The trim removed 9 bases at V and 7 bases at J, leaving 8 bases unmatched. This CDR3 contains 13 residues. The CDR3 sequence: CATTPGQGVEAFF. Here the CDR3 DNA reads TGTGCCACTACACCGGGACAGGGGGTTGAAGCTTTCTTT.

This clone was detected once. The junction shows a germline mismatch at one end, possibly a read error. V and J are TRBV13 and TRBJ2-7, with 7 bases identical to TRBD1. Germline V lookup: CDR1 PRHDT, CDR2 FYEKMQ (reference sequence). This CDR3 is built from 13 residues. CDR3 DNA sequence: TGTGCCAGCAGCGTAGGTAGGGGGCACGAGCAGTACTTC. Its translation is CASSVGRGHEQYF.

The chain employs TRBV5-8 and TRBJ2-7; 13 nucleotides line up with TRBD2. Unmatched junction bases numbered 6, after V lost 0 bases and J lost 3 bases. This CDR3 contains 17 residues. CDR1 is SGHTS, CDR2 YDEGEE, per germline. CDR3 nucleotide sequence: TGTGCCAGCAGCTTGGCTGGGGGACTAGCGGGATACTACGAGCAGTACTTC. Protein: CASSLAGGLAGYYEQYF.

The rearrangement links TRBV7-9 to TRBJ2-1; D is undetermined. CDR3 length: 14 residues. Trimming removed 3 bases from V and 5 bases from J, with 11 bases in between. Germline values: CDR1 SEHNR, CDR2 FQNEAQ (reference sequence). The CDR3 protein is CASSLGALDNEQFF. The CDR3, as DNA: TGTGCCAGCAGCTTGGGCGCACTCGACAATGAGCAGTTCTTC. The variable domain in full, with the rest retrieved from reference TRBV7-9 and TRBJ2-1, is DTGVSQNPRHKITKRGQNVTFRCDPISEHNRLYWYRQTLGQGPEFLTYFQNEAQLEKSRLLSDRFSAERPKGSFSTLEIQRTEQGDSAMYLCASSLGALDNEQFFGPGTRLTVL.

This clone was picked up a small number of times. The chain has TRBV7-3 and TRBJ2-4, with TRBD2 as a possible D gene (5 bases). This CDR3 region has 12 residues. V gave up 0 bases and J gave up 16 bases, with 13 bases separating them. Germline loops: CDR1 SGHTA, CDR2 FQGTGA. CDR3 region: CASSLTGRGLYF. As DNA, the CDR3 is TGTGCCAGCAGCTTAACGGGTCGGGGATTATACTTC.

The chain links TRBV6-1 to TRBJ2-3, with 7 bases fitting TRBD1. Germline loops: CDR1 MNHNS, CDR2 SASEGT. This CDR3 spans 14 amino acids. V dropped 3 bases and J dropped 2; count of bases not matched to a gene: 2. CDR3 DNA sequence: TGTGCCAGCAGTGAGGGACAGATCACAGATACGCAGTATTTT. Its translation is CASSEGQITDTQYF.

The chain couples TRBV5-1 to TRBJ2-7; 10 bases fit TRBD2. J was trimmed by 3 bases and V by 0 bases; bases with no gene match: 9. The germline V gene encodes CDR1 SGHRS and CDR2 YFSETQ. The CDR3 length is 17 residues. In DNA, the CDR3 is TGCGCCAGCAGCTTGGGAGGAGGGACTAGCGAGATCTACGAGCAGTACTTC. Encoded protein: CASSLGGGTSEIYEQYF.

The chain has TRBV13 and TRBJ1-3; maybe TRBD1 (5 bases). Trimming cost V 0 bases and J 0 bases, with 9 bases left between them. The CDR3 contains 16 residues. The V gene's germline CDR1 is PRHDT and CDR2 FYEKMQ (reference sequence). The CDR3 sequence is CASSLGQVNSGNTIYF. CDR3 bases: TGTGCCAGCAGCTTAGGACAGGTAAACTCTGGAAACACCATATATTTT.